The text below deals with one T cell receptor beta chain. The source of the sample is a study of blood T cell repertoires in COVID-19. Study context: The samples span acute and convalescent COVID-19 from the United States, Italy and Spain. In each case, the material was cDNA or gDNA derived from T cells, B-cell-depleted T cells, or PBMCs.

V lost 5 bases, J lost 4 bases, and 3 bases stayed unmatched. The CDR3 has 14 residues. Germline assignment: CDR1 SGHTA and CDR2 FQGNSA. Original methodology: For nucleated cells, counts were estimated from reference gene primer amplification. This table comes from immunoSEQ multiplex PCR, and its TCRdb copy is limited to in-frame clones, with some not included. V, J and clone size are taken as reported in that table, and D and trimming were inferred from the DNA itself. The sample comprises some 200,000 clones, 85% of which are singletons, and around 7.5% rests with the top ten. The clonotype comes from an older woman with acute or convalescent COVID-19. The chain is built from TRBV7-2 and TRBJ2-7, with TRBD2 matching over 12 bases. Sequenced: peripheral blood. The CDR3 nucleotides are TGTGCCAGCAGCCCGACTAGCGGGAGTTACGAGCAGTACTTC. It translates to CASSPTSGSYEQYF.